The clone carrying this T cell receptor beta chain was recorded many times. The antigen is undetermined. A much larger clone is a single base away; this may be a read error. The CDR3 ends on some other residue instead of the conserved phenylalanine or tryptophan, so this is likely a read error. Authors' data handling: The study built a papillary thyroid cancer distant-metastasis classifier from CDR3 differences across clinicopathological groups. TCRdb re-called the PCR reads through MiXCR. The V and J calls, along with clone size, are taken from TCRdb and not from the paper's own processing. In the table there are 50,000 to 70,000 clones, roughly 4.1% of which are singletons. Every patient underwent thyroid surgery untreated. This record belongs to a study of metastatic and nonmetastatic thyroid tumors. Study information: Repertoires of blood and of tissue (tumor or nodule) from malignant and benign thyroid patients were compared.

Trimming removed 3 bases from V and 5 bases from J, with 8 bases in between. Germline CDR1 DFQATT, CDR2 SNEGSKA (reference sequence). The CDR3 sequence is 12 residues long. General study points: In both blood and tumor samples, TCR beta diversity was reported significantly higher for malignant than benign nodules.

The gene calls are TRBV20-1 and TRBJ1-5; no clear D gene. The sequence derives from a female donor with papillary thyroid cancer or a benign thyroid nodule (not recorded which). Some clones in this sample may be carry-over from other donors' samples. What was sequenced was blood. The CDR3 protein is CSASATDQPQHL. The CDR3 DNA follows: TGCAGTGCTAGTGCCACGGATCAGCCCCAGCATCTT.